These 8 T cell receptor beta chains share one sample of origin, sequenced in a study of blood T cell repertoires in COVID-19 (dated by TCRdb to the early 2020s). Libraries came from the immunoSEQ multiplex PCR assay. In TCRdb, the immuneACCESS table is reduced to in-frame sequences with V and J assigned. These tables do not hold every clone; where another copy was compared, an unresolved V gene accounts for under half, and the others remain unexplained. This sample gives 150,000 to 200,000 clones in total; around 77% of them show up just once. 2.8% of the sample is in the top ten clones. Sequenced material: peripheral blood. The receptors stem from a man between 65 and 85 years old with acute or convalescent COVID-19.

The V and J genes are TRBV9 and TRBJ2-7; D is ambiguous. Between the trimmed V and J ends, which lost 0 bases and 3 bases, there was a span of 13 bases. There are 15 residues in the CDR3. Germline assignment: CDR1 SGDLS and CDR2 YYNGEE. CDR3 bases: TGTGCCAGCAGCGTAGGAGGTATGAGAGGCTACGAGCAGTACTTC. Its protein is CASSVGGMRGYEQYF.

The genes are TRBV19 and TRBJ1-2; a weak D match, TRBD1 (5 bases). Germline V CDR1 and CDR2: LNHDA, SQIVND (reference sequence). The CDR3 spans 15 residues. Trimming shortened V by 7 bases and J by 7 bases, and 22 bases separated the two germline ends. CDR3 DNA sequence: TGTGCCAGTAACGGTAGGAGGGAAAGGGACGGTGGCTACACCTTC. Protein: CASNGRRERDGGYTF. Using reference TRBV19 and TRBJ1-2 for the parts outside the CDR3, the full variable domain is DGGITQSPKYLFRKEGQNVTLSCEQNLNHDAMYWYRQDPGQGLRLIYYSQIVNDFQKGDIAEGYSVSREKKESFPLTVTSAQKNPTAFYLCASNGRRERDGGYTFGSGTRLTVV.

Turning to this clone: Additional DNA sequences in this sample encode the identical CDR3. The chain has TRBV28 and TRBJ2-7; 9 positions match TRBD1. CDR3 length equals 14 residues. Germline CDR1 MDHEN, CDR2 SYDVKM. The V gene end was trimmed by 3 bases and the J gene end by 0 bases; junction bases not matched to a gene: 0. The CDR3 protein is CASSLTGGSYEQYF. As DNA, the CDR3 is TGTGCCAGCAGTTTGACAGGGGGCTCCTACGAGCAGTACTTC.

The V call is TRBV6-4, the J call TRBJ2-1; TRBD1 agrees at 8 bases. J gave up 8 bases and V 2 bases, and 5 bases lay outside the gene matches. Germline CDR1 and CDR2: MRHNA and SNTAGT. The CDR3 consists of 14 residues. Here the CDR3 reads CASSDGGQEDEQFF. CDR3 in DNA: TGTGCCAGCAGTGACGGGGGACAGGAGGATGAGCAGTTCTTC.

The chain links TRBV11-3 to TRBJ2-1, with 8 bases that match TRBD1. The germline gives CDR1 SGHNT, CDR2 YENEEA. The CDR3 has 16 amino acids. V dropped 4 bases and J dropped 0; count of bases not matched to a gene: 5. The CDR3 nucleotides read TGTGCCAGCAGCTCCCGGACAGGGAGCTCCTACAATGAGCAGTTCTTC. Residues: CASSSRTGSSYNEQFF.

This chain connects TRBV5-1 to TRBJ2-2; 10 bases align to TRBD1. Germline assignment: CDR1 SGHRS and CDR2 YFSETQ. This CDR3 region has 15 residues. J lost 3 bases, V lost 4 bases, and 3 bases had no gene match. This CDR3 reads CASSAGTGDTGELFF. CDR3 nucleotides: TGCGCCAGCAGCGCCGGGACAGGGGACACCGGGGAGCTGTTTTTT.

In nucleotides, the CDR3 is TGTGCCAGTTCACCGACTAGCGGGGGCCCGAACACCGGGGAGCTGTTTTTT. Residues: CASSPTSGGPNTGELFF. V gene TRBV19 combines with J gene TRBJ2-2, with 12 bases fitting TRBD2. Germline loops: CDR1 LNHDA, CDR2 SQIVND (reference sequence). Trimming at V came to 8 bases and at J to 0 bases, leaving 7 bases not matched to a gene. This CDR3 spans 17 amino acids.

The chain links TRBV5-1 to TRBJ2-1; the match to TRBD2 covers 7 bases. V lost 7 bases, J lost 5 bases, and 9 bases stayed unmatched. The germline CDR1 and CDR2 sequences are SGHRS and YFSETQ. The CDR3 runs 14 residues. CDR3 region: CASGEGRTHNEQFF. Written as DNA, the CDR3 is TGCGCCAGCGGGGAGGGGCGAACTCACAATGAGCAGTTCTTC. The whole variable domain, filled in from reference TRBV5-1 and TRBJ2-1, reads KAGVTQTPRYLIKTRGQQVTLSCSPISGHRSVSWYQQTPGQGLQFLFEYFSETQRNKGNFPGRFSGRQFSNSRSEMNVSTLELGDSALYLCASGEGRTHNEQFFGPGTRLTVL.